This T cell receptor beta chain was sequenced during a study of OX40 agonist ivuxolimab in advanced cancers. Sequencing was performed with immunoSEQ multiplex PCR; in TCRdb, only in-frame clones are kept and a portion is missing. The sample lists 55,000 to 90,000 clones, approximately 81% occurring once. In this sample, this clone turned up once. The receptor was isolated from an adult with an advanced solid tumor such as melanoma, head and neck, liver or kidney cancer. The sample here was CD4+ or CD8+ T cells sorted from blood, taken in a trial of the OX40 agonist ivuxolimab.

CDR3 amino acids: CASSRTGPMNTEAFF. The CDR3 DNA is TGTGCCAGCTCACGTACAGGGCCTATGAACACTGAAGCTTTCTTT. The gene calls are TRBV18 and TRBJ1-1; TRBD1 is a possible D gene (6 bases). From germline, CDR1 is KGHSH and CDR2 LQKENI. Trimming pared 4 bases from V and 0 bases from J, leaving 12 bases between. This CDR3 contains 15 residues.